Below are 15 T cell receptor beta chains sequenced from a single sample in a study of blood T cells in healthy people across ages. A second PCR of 7 to 11 cycles used a sample-barcoded 5' primer and a J-beta primer mix. TCRdb reprocessed the 5' RACE reads with MiXCR, giving one entry per CDR3 protein. The sample gives around 790,000 distinct CDR3 sequences, under 55% of which show up once; roughly 18% is in the top ten. The sample consisted of blood. These receptors were collected from a man in his 60s in good health.

J is TRBJ2-4 and V is TRBV5-6; weak D call: TRBD1 (6 bases). The J call may be mistaken, given a closer DNA end match to TRBJ2-7. The CDR3 length is 15 residues. Germline V lookup: CDR1 SGHDT, CDR2 YYEEEE. The DNA of the CDR3 is TGTGCCAGCAGCTCGGGACACCCCACGCCGGGCGAGCAGTACTTC. Its translation: CASSSGHPTPGEQYF.

This chain connects TRBV12-3 or TRBV12-4 to TRBJ2-7; TRBD1 matches at 8 bases. Trimming removed 6 bases from V and 0 bases from J; junction bases left unmatched: 13. This CDR3 contains 17 residues. Written as DNA, the CDR3 is TGTGCCAGCAGCTCTGGACAGGGAGCTACCTTCTCCTACGAGCAGTACTTC. Translation gives CASSSGQGATFSYEQYF.

The gene calls are TRBV7-2 and TRBJ2-3; 8 bases are shared with TRBD1. This CDR3 spans 17 amino acids. With 3 bases clipped from V and 2 bases from J, the junction kept 10 bases outside the gene matches. Germline lookup yields CDR1 SGHTA and CDR2 FQGNSA. CDR3 nucleotides: TGTGCCAGCAGCTTGCAGGCAGGGGGCTTTGTCACAGATACGCAGTATTTT. Translation: CASSLQAGGFVTDTQYF.

This clonotype turned up a few times. This CDR3 is CASSQEYSNQPQHF. In DNA, the CDR3 is TGCGCCAGCAGCCAAGAATACAGCAATCAGCCCCAGCATTTT. The genes are TRBV4-3 and TRBJ1-5; no definite D call. The germline CDR1 and CDR2 sequences are LGHNA and YSLEER. V was pared by 0 bases and J by 1 base, with 4 bases between. The CDR3 spans 14 residues.

This chain uses TRBV6-2 or TRBV6-3 with TRBJ2-1, with D perhaps matching TRBD1 (5 bases). CDR1 MNHEY and CDR2 SVGEGT come from the germline V gene. The V gene lost 4 bases and the J gene lost 4 bases, with 8 bases spanning the gap. CDR3 length: 13 residues. The CDR3 here is CASSLQVYNEQFF. CDR3 DNA sequence: TGTGCCAGCAGTTTACAGGTTTACAATGAGCAGTTCTTC.

The CDR3 region has the DNA TGTGCCAGCAGTGAAGGCCGGGACACCGTGGGGGCCAACGTCCTGACTTTC. Encoded protein: CASSEGRDTVGANVLTF. The rearrangement links TRBV6-1 to TRBJ2-6; maybe TRBD1 (6 bases). The CDR3 is 17 amino acids. Trimming pared 1 base from V and 4 bases from J, leaving 14 bases between. Germline assignment: CDR1 MNHNS and CDR2 SASEGT.

V usage is TRBV12-3 or TRBV12-4 and J usage is TRBJ2-5; 11 positions agree with TRBD1. The CDR3 runs to 15 residues. Losses at the gene ends were 6 bases for V and 7 bases for J; bases not matched to a gene: 10. The DNA for the CDR3 is TGTGCCAGCAGCGTCCGGGACAGGGGGATGGGGACCCAGTACTTC. It is translated as CASSVRDRGMGTQYF.

The V call is TRBV5-1, the J call TRBJ1-2; D is ambiguous. Germline V gene data show CDR1 as SGHRS and CDR2 as YFSETQ. The CDR3 totals 13 residues. The V end was cut by 0 bases, the J end by 4 bases, with 7 bases between. CDR3 amino acids: CASSLDTVYGYTF. The CDR3 bases are TGCGCCAGCAGCTTGGATACAGTCTATGGCTACACCTTC.

The V gene is TRBV30, the J gene TRBJ2-7, with 7 bases lining up with TRBD2. This CDR3 has 14 residues. Germline loops: CDR1 GTSNPN, CDR2 SVGIG (reference sequence). V lost 0 bases and J lost 1; bases outside the gene matches: 3. CDR3 residues: CAWSVQGGSYEQYF. DNA for the CDR3: TGTGCCTGGAGTGTGCAGGGAGGGTCCTACGAGCAGTACTTC.

The V call is TRBV9, the J call TRBJ2-3, with D unresolved. V lost 1 base and J lost 6, with 21 bases in between. This CDR3 is built from 17 residues. The V gene's germline CDR1 is SGDLS and CDR2 YYNGEE. Here the CDR3 reads CASSVSTGSVIGDTQYF. Written as DNA, the CDR3 is TGTGCCAGCAGCGTATCTACCGGGTCGGTTATCGGGGATACGCAGTATTTT.

V and J are TRBV10-3 and TRBJ2-2, with D unclear. This CDR3 region has 12 residues. Germline V CDR1 and CDR2: ENHRY, SYGVKD. Trimming left V 6 bases short and J 2 bases short, with 4 bases between. The CDR3 is CAIRRNTGELFF. As DNA, the CDR3 is TGTGCCATCAGGAGAAACACCGGGGAGCTGTTTTTT.

The chain recombines TRBV30 with TRBJ2-5; TRBD1 matches at 8 bases. Germline V gives CDR1 GTSNPN, CDR2 SVGIG (reference sequence). This CDR3 comprises 14 residues. Unmatched junction bases numbered 3, after V lost 1 base and J lost 2 bases. The CDR3 sequence: CAWSGYRGQETQYF. The CDR3 bases are TGTGCCTGGAGTGGATACAGGGGGCAAGAGACCCAGTACTTC.

The J gene is TRBJ2-7, the V gene TRBV4-1; 10 bases match TRBD2. Germline V gene data show CDR1 as MGHRA and CDR2 as YSYEKL. The V and J ends lost 2 bases and 2 bases, in that order; junction bases with no gene match: 3. This CDR3 has 15 amino acids. DNA for the CDR3: TGCGCCAGCAGCCAACCCGGGACTAGCGCCTACGAGCAGTACTTC. This sequence encodes CASSQPGTSAYEQYF.

The sample holds a few counts of this clonotype. The chain recombines TRBV6-5 with TRBJ2-7; D remains unclear. The germline V gene encodes CDR1 MNHEY and CDR2 SVGAGI. This CDR3 contains 15 residues. V dropped 4 bases and J dropped 2 bases, with 15 bases sitting between them. For the CDR3, the DNA is TGTGCCAGCAGTTCCGATTCTTGGCAGGCCTACGAGCAGTACTTC. This sequence encodes CASSSDSWQAYEQYF.

CDR3 coding DNA: TGTGCCTACTCCGAGTACAATGAGCAGTTCTTC. It encodes CAYSEYNEQFF. This chain uses TRBV28 with TRBJ2-1, with D hard to call. The germline gives CDR1 MDHEN, CDR2 SYDVKM. The CDR3 runs to 11 residues. V was cut by 11 bases and J by 4 bases, with 9 bases left in between.